This T cell receptor beta chain was profiled in a study of cytomegalovirus exposure and HLA in healthy donors. About the research overall: The 90 to 150 validation repertoires used the same platform as the 550 to 850 first-cohort repertoires (as reported by a later analysis).

Using immunoSEQ multiplex PCR, the repertoire was profiled, and TCRdb retains in-frame clones only, with some absent. The top ten clones hold roughly 3.1% of a sample with 55,000 to 70,000 clones, about 90% of them seen once. Study observations and caveats: According to the study, 160 or so TCR beta chains were cytomegalovirus-associated. Clusters of TCRs from the first cohort tended to co-occur in the 120 validation repertoires (as a later analysis found). Most TCR sequences were uncommon, yet certain public TCRs appeared in many donors.

To note about this clone: Its antigen is not identified.

The CDR3 runs 16 residues. With V trimmed by 3 bases and J by 3 bases, 11 bases remained unmatched. Germline V gives CDR1 KGHSH, CDR2 LQKENI. Sequenced material: PBMCs. The chain has TRBV18 and TRBJ2-7; TRBD1 aligns across 7 bases. The origin of this receptor is a man between 18 and 35 years old in good health and CMV-seronegative. CDR3 sequence: CASSPTYGTAGYEQYF. The CDR3 DNA is TGTGCCAGCTCACCCACATATGGGACAGCCGGCTACGAGCAGTACTTC. Full variable domain (missing parts from reference TRBV18 and TRBJ2-7): NAGVMQNPRHLVRRRGQEARLRCSPMKGHSHVYWYRQLPEEGLKFMVYLQKENIIDESGMPKERFSAEFPKEGPSILRIQQVVRGDSAAYFCASSPTYGTAGYEQYFGPGTRLTVT.